Given below is one TCR beta chain in context. Its antigen remains unidentified. This CDR3 has 14 residues. The V end was cut by 7 bases, the J end by 6 bases, with 18 bases between. Germline lookup yields CDR1 MNHNS and CDR2 SASEGT. These data come from a study of cytomegalovirus exposure and HLA in healthy donors. Regarding the study as a whole: Cytomegalovirus association was listed for roughly 160 TCR beta chains. In vitro data verified a few CMV-associated chains as specific for CMV antigens. Later analysis associated a missense DCLRE1C variant with TCR beta V- and J-gene trimming.

The PCR employed 60 Vbeta primers together with 13 Jbeta primers. Using immunoSEQ multiplex PCR, the repertoire was profiled, and TCRdb retains in-frame clones only, with some absent. In the table there are over 100,000 clones, approximately 81% of which are singletons. The rearrangement links TRBV6-1 to TRBJ1-1; D not resolved. Sequencing was done on a sample of PBMCs. This TCR was sampled from a woman between 18 and 29 years old in good health and CMV-seropositive. The CDR3, as DNA: TGTGCCAGCAAGTGGGCAGGAGGGCGCCCTGAAGCTTTCTTT. Translating gives CASKWAGGRPEAFF.